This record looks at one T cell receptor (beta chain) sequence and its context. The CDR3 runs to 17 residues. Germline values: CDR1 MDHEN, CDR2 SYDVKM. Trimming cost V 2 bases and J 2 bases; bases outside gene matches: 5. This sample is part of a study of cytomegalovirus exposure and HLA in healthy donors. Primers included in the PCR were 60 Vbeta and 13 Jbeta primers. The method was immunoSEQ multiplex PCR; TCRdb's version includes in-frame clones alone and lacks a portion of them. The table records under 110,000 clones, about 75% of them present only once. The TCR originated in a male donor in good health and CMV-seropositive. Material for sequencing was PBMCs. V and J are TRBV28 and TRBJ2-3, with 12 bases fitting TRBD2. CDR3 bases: TGTGCCAGCAGTTTAAGGACTAGCGGGACCCCCACAGATACGCAGTATTTT. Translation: CASSLRTSGTPTDTQYF.